This T cell receptor beta chain was observed in a study of T cells in lung cancer brain metastases. Study-level information: Most patients, about 90% of the 20, got no therapy between primary and metastasis resection.

This table comes from immunoSEQ multiplex PCR, and its TCRdb copy is limited to in-frame clones, with some not included. The sample contains some 5,100 clones, about 85% of which appear only once. Of note for this clone: Its antigen is still unknown.

Study observations and caveats: The complete infiltrating T cell repertoire may not have been retrieved from FFPE.

The sequencing sample was made of tumor tissue from the primary lung tumor. The origin of this receptor is a man between 65 and 85 years old with non-small cell lung cancer.

CDR3: CASRRTSGGVEQFF. DNA for the CDR3: TGTGCCAGTAGGAGGACTAGCGGGGGAGTTGAGCAGTTCTTC. V and J are TRBV19 and TRBJ2-1; the match to TRBD2 covers 13 bases. The CDR3 runs 14 residues. V shed 6 bases and J 9 bases; nucleotides not matched to a gene: 5. Germline lookup yields CDR1 LNHDA and CDR2 SQIVND (reference sequence).